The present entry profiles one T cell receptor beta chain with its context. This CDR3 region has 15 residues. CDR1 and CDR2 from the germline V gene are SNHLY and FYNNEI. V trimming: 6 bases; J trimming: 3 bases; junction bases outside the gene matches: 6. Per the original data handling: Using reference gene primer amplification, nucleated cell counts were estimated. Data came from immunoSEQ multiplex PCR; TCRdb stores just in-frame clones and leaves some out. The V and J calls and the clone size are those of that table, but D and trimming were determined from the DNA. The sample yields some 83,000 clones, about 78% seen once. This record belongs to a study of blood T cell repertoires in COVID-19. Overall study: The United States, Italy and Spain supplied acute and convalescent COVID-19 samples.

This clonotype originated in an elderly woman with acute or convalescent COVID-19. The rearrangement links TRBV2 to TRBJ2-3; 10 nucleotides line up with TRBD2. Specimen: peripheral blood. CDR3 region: CASRQELAGTDTQYF. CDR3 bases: TGTGCCAGCAGACAAGAACTAGCGGGGACAGATACGCAGTATTTT.